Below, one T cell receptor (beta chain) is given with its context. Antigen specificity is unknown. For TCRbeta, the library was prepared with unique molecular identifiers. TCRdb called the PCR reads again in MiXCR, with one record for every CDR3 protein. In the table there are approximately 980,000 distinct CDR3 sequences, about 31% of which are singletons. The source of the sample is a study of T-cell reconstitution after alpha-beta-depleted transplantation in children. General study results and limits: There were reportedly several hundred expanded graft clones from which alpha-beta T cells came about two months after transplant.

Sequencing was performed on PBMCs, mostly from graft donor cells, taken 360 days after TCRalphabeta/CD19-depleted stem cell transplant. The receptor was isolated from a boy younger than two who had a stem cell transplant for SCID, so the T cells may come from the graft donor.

The CDR3 here is CSAPGSERHGYTF. In nucleotides, the CDR3 is TGCAGTGCTCCGGGCTCCGAGAGGCATGGCTACACCTTC. The V and J genes are TRBV20-1 and TRBJ1-2; no definite D call. Germline V gene lookup returns CDR1 DFQATT and CDR2 SNEGSKA (reference sequence). This CDR3 has 13 residues. The V and J ends lost 5 bases and 6 bases respectively, with 16 bases between them.